This TCR beta chain was retrieved from a study of blood T cell repertoires in COVID-19. Study-level background: Some COVID-19 samples were acute and others convalescent; all came from the United States, Italy and Spain. PBMCs, B-cell-depleted T cells, or T cells were the source of the cDNA or gDNA that made up the material.

Germline V gives CDR1 MRHNA, CDR2 SNTAGT. This CDR3 spans 15 amino acids. The J segment lost 1 base and the V segment lost 5 bases, leaving 5 bases of the junction unmatched. Methods used by the authors: Reference gene primers were amplified, and this amplification served to estimate nucleated cell counts. Only in-frame clones appear in the TCRdb table, and some are missing; sequencing was by immunoSEQ multiplex PCR. For V, J and clone size, that table is used; D and trimming come from the DNA. The sample shows 110,000 to 150,000 clones, 75% to 90% of them seen only once. The sequence derives from a woman between 55 and 75 years old with active COVID-19. The chain links TRBV6-4 to TRBJ2-1, with 7 positions matching TRBD2. Sequencing was done on a sample of peripheral blood. CDR3 region: CASSRERGSYNEQFF. The CDR3, as DNA: TGTGCCAGCAGTAGGGAGCGGGGATCCTACAATGAGCAGTTCTTC.